Detailed here is one T cell receptor beta chain. Antigen: not known. The PCR contained 60 Vbeta and 13 Jbeta primers. Sequenced by immunoSEQ multiplex PCR; TCRdb stores in-frame clones only, minus some. The sample holds about 160,000 clones; almost 85% are singletons and the top ten take around 0.37%. This sample stems from a study of cytomegalovirus exposure and HLA in healthy donors. The study's findings and limits: V- and J-gene trimming in TCR beta was tied to a missense DCLRE1C variant by an analysis performed later. The authors judged a highly shared variant cluster likely a sequencing artifact.

CDR3 length: 13 residues. In germline, CDR1 is SEHNR, CDR2 FQNEAQ (reference sequence). Trimming pared 2 bases from V and 6 bases from J, leaving 8 bases between. The sequence derives from a boy younger than 10 in good health and CMV-seronegative. The gene calls are TRBV7-9 and TRBJ2-1; D unresolved. Sequencing input: PBMCs. CDR3 DNA sequence: TGTGCCAGCAGCTTAACAGCCCTCAATGAGCAGTTCTTC. This codes for CASSLTALNEQFF.